These 32 T cell receptor beta chains originate from one sample sequenced in a study of control samples from healthy donors and cancer patients. Clones were read by immunoSEQ multiplex PCR, and TCRdb kept only the in-frame ones, dropping some. Of about 160,000 clones detected, around 94% appear once; the ten largest clones hold 14%. The sequenced sample was PBMCs. The receptors stem from a man in his fifties or sixties with colorectal cancer.

This sequence joins TRBV7-2 and TRBJ1-6; D is unclear. Germline V CDR1 and CDR2: SGHTA, FQGNSA. The CDR3 sequence is 14 residues long. V lost 6 bases and J 4 bases, leaving 10 bases between the germline ends. The CDR3: CASRSGIYNSPLHF. The CDR3 nucleotides read TGTGCCAGCAGATCGGGGATTTATAATTCACCCCTCCACTTT.

The chain carries TRBV5-4 and TRBJ2-3; 8 bases line up with TRBD1. The CDR3 has 16 residues. The ends lost 4 bases at V and 0 bases at J; junction bases unmatched: 7. Germline values: CDR1 SGHNT, CDR2 YYREEE (reference sequence). CDR3 residues: CASSLLTGASTDTQYF. Here the CDR3 DNA reads TGTGCCAGCAGCCTCTTGACAGGGGCTAGCACAGATACGCAGTATTTT.

The chain couples TRBV5-1 to TRBJ2-2; 7 bases line up with TRBD1. In germline, CDR1 is SGHRS, CDR2 YFSETQ. V was clipped by 2 bases and J by 7 bases; unmatched bases: 8. The CDR3 has 15 residues. The chain's CDR3 is CASSLTGAGIGELFF. CDR3 coding DNA: TGCGCCAGCAGCTTAACAGGGGCGGGCATCGGGGAGCTGTTTTTT.

This clone was seen once. The V gene is TRBV21-1, the J gene TRBJ2-3; the table's D gene call, TRBD1, was not cross checked with the DNA. TRBV21-1 is a documented pseudogene. This CDR3 contains 17 residues. CDR3: CASSKGETQRARDTQYF. CDR3 sequence (DNA): TGTGCCAGCAGCAAAGGAGAGACACAACGCGCAAGGGATACGCAGTATTTT.

This clone has only a few counts. This chain uses TRBV27 with TRBJ1-6; D ambiguous. The germline V gene has CDR1 MNHEY and CDR2 SMNVEV (reference sequence). CDR3 length: 16 amino acids. With 0 bases removed from V and 0 bases from J, the gap between germline ends came to 6 bases. The CDR3 DNA reads as TGTGCCAGCAGTTTATCGGCCAGCTCCTATAATTCACCCCTCCACTTT. Its translation is CASSLSASSYNSPLHF.

This clone showed up just once. V gene TRBV6-5 combines with J gene TRBJ1-6; the D is unclear. The CDR3 runs to 15 residues. Trimming cost V 5 bases and J 7 bases, with 15 bases left between them. Germline values: CDR1 MNHEY, CDR2 SVGAGI. The CDR3 loop is CASSRTAQRNSPLHF. For the CDR3, the DNA is TGTGCCAGCAGTCGGACTGCTCAGAGGAATTCACCCCTCCACTTT.

V is TRBV5-6 and J is TRBJ2-7, with D perhaps TRBD2 (6 bases). CDR3 length equals 16 residues. Deletions cut 3 bases from V and 3 bases from J, with 19 bases between. Germline CDR1 SGHDT, CDR2 YYEEEE. CDR3 coding DNA: TGTGCCAGCAGCTCTTTTTCGGGCGGGGTGATCTACGAGCAGTACTTC. Its translation is CASSSFSGGVIYEQYF.

The chain combines TRBV6-2 or TRBV6-3 with TRBJ2-2; D might be TRBD1 (5 bases). Trimming left V 2 bases short and J 6 bases short, with 13 bases between. The germline V gene encodes CDR1 MNHEY and CDR2 SVGEGT. The CDR3 length is 15 residues. The CDR3 DNA reads TGTGCCAGCAGTTACCCCCAGGAAGGGGCCGGGGAGCTGTTTTTT. Translating gives CASSYPQEGAGELFF.

This sequence joins TRBV29-1 and TRBJ1-1; tentative D call: TRBD1 (6 bases). The CDR3 contains 15 residues. V lost 6 bases, J lost 0 bases, and 17 bases lay in between. Germline CDR1 is SQVTM and CDR2 is ANQGSEA. The DNA for the CDR3 is TGCAGCGTCCAAGGGGGGGCCGGGATGAACACTGAAGCTTTCTTT. This codes for CSVQGGAGMNTEAFF.

The chain combines TRBV6-1 with TRBJ2-5; the D gene is possibly TRBD1 (6 bases). Trimming cost V 3 bases and J 1 base, with 12 bases left between them. Per the germline V gene, CDR1 is MNHNS and CDR2 is SASEGT. The CDR3 runs 15 residues. For the CDR3, the DNA is TGTGCCAGCAGTGACAGGGGTTTCAGCCAAGAGACCCAGTACTTC. Protein sequence: CASSDRGFSQETQYF.

The count of this clone is one. The V and J genes are TRBV5-1 and TRBJ2-7, with unresolved D. Germline CDR1 reads SGHRS; CDR2 reads YFSETQ. The V end lost 1 base, the J end lost 2 bases, and 10 bases lay between the germline ends. The CDR3 length is 14 residues. The DNA of the CDR3 is TGCGCCAGCAGCTTGTCACAGAACGCCTACGAGCAGTACTTC. It codes for CASSLSQNAYEQYF.

The chain carries TRBV3-1 (or the pseudogene TRBV3-2) and TRBJ1-3; D not certain. The V gene's germline CDR1 is LGHDT and CDR2 YNNKEL (reference sequence). V was clipped by 1 base and J by 4 bases, with 8 bases between them. The CDR3 runs 14 residues. CDR3 residues: CASSQATGGNTIYF. CDR3 sequence (DNA): TGTGCCAGCAGCCAAGCCACCGGGGGAAACACCATATATTTT.

V gene TRBV19 combines with J gene TRBJ1-1; TRBD1 aligns across 7 bases. The CDR3 is made up of 15 amino acids. The germline CDR1 and CDR2 sequences are LNHDA and SQIVND (reference sequence). The V gene end was trimmed by 4 bases and the J gene end by 0 bases; junction bases not matched to a gene: 5. CDR3 loop: CASSTRQGMNTEAFF. For the CDR3, the DNA is TGTGCCAGTAGTACCCGACAGGGTATGAACACTGAAGCTTTCTTT.

The chain has TRBV7-8 and TRBJ1-3; D remains ambiguous. This CDR3 has 14 residues. The germline CDR1 and CDR2 sequences are SGHVS and FQNEAQ. Trimming removed 5 bases from V and 2 bases from J, with 10 bases in between. CDR3 in DNA: TGTGCCAGCAGCCCCGCGCGGGCTGGAAACACCATATATTTT. This encodes CASSPARAGNTIYF.

The V call is TRBV20-1, the J call TRBJ2-1; 7 nucleotides match TRBD2. Germline V lookup: CDR1 DFQATT, CDR2 SNEGSKA (reference sequence). This CDR3 region has 14 residues. The V gene end was trimmed by 3 bases and the J gene end by 4 bases; junction bases not matched to a gene: 6. CDR3 protein: CSASASGAYNEQFF. The CDR3 DNA reads as TGCAGTGCTAGTGCCAGCGGGGCTTACAATGAGCAGTTCTTC.

The rearrangement links TRBV6-1 to TRBJ2-3; TRBD1 matches 8 bases. The trim removed 2 bases at V and 4 bases at J, leaving 8 bases unmatched. The CDR3 is 16 amino acids. Germline CDR1 is MNHNS and CDR2 is SASEGT. The CDR3 region has the DNA TGTGCCAGCAGTGAATACGGACAGGGCAATGCAGATACGCAGTATTTT. This gives the protein CASSEYGQGNADTQYF.

V and J are TRBV5-4 and TRBJ2-7; perhaps TRBD2 as D (5 bases). The CDR3 extends over 11 amino acids. Germline CDR1 is SGHNT and CDR2 is YYREEE (reference sequence). Trimming took off 8 bases at V and 4 bases at J, with 10 bases between the two ends. The CDR3 loop reads CASSGGYEQYF. CDR3 DNA: TGTGCCAGTAGTGGCGGGTACGAGCAGTACTTC.

This rearrangement joins TRBV30 to TRBJ1-4; D remains unclear. Germline CDR1 reads GTSNPN; CDR2 reads SVGIG (reference sequence). The CDR3 sequence is 14 residues long. Trimming left V 2 bases short and J 5 bases short, with 12 bases between. CDR3 loop: CAWSLGRRNEKLFF. CDR3 in DNA: TGTGCCTGGAGTTTAGGGAGGCGCAATGAAAAACTGTTTTTT.

The rearrangement uses TRBV20-1 and TRBJ1-1; D unresolved. V was pared by 4 bases and J by 1 base, with 4 bases between. The CDR3 consists of 11 residues. The germline gives CDR1 DFQATT, CDR2 SNEGSKA (reference sequence). DNA for the CDR3: TGCAGTGCTATCAGGAACACTGAAGCTTTCTTT. This gives the protein CSAIRNTEAFF.

The chain employs TRBV30 and TRBJ1-2; 10 bases match TRBD1. V trimming: 0 bases; J trimming: 4 bases; junction bases outside the gene matches: 8. CDR3 length equals 16 residues. Germline lookup yields CDR1 GTSNPN and CDR2 SVGIG (reference sequence). This CDR3 is CAWSVEGTGDRYGYTF. Here the CDR3 DNA reads TGTGCCTGGAGTGTAGAGGGGACAGGGGATCGCTATGGCTACACCTTC.

The table lists this clone with a count of one. V is TRBV7-2 and J is TRBJ2-5, with 8 nucleotides matching TRBD2. Trimming at V came to 3 bases and at J to 4 bases, leaving 7 bases not matched to a gene. Germline V gene data show CDR1 as SGHTA and CDR2 as FQGNSA. This CDR3 comprises 15 residues. The CDR3 DNA reads as TGTGCCAGCAGCTTGAATGGCGGGGGGCCAGAGACCCAGTACTTC. Protein sequence: CASSLNGGGPETQYF. Full variable domain (remainder filled in from reference TRBV7-2 and TRBJ2-5): GAGVSQSPSNKVTEKGKDVELRCDPISGHTALYWYRQSLGQGLEFLIYFQGNSAPDKSGLPSDRFSAERTGGSVSTLTIQRTQQEDSAVYLCASSLNGGGPETQYFGPGTRLLVL.

The chain carries TRBV7-2 and TRBJ1-3, with D hard to call. The CDR3 has 15 residues. Germline V gene lookup returns CDR1 SGHTA and CDR2 FQGNSA. Between the trimmed V and J ends, which lost 4 bases and 0 bases, there was a span of 10 bases. In DNA form, the CDR3 reads TGTGCCAGCAGCTCGCAGGTATCCTCTGGAAACACCATATATTTT. Its protein is CASSSQVSSGNTIYF.

V usage is TRBV18 and J usage is TRBJ1-4; the D is unclear. Trimming cost V 6 bases and J 6 bases, with 17 bases left between them. CDR1 and CDR2 (germline): KGHSH, LQKENI. This CDR3 comprises 15 residues. The CDR3 reads CASSGRVDGDEKLFF. In DNA, the CDR3 is TGTGCCAGCTCCGGACGGGTTGACGGAGATGAAAAACTGTTTTTT.

The chain employs TRBV4-1 and TRBJ2-7; the D gene could be TRBD1 or TRBD2 (5 bases each). The CDR3 is 15 residues long. V lost 3 bases, J lost 0 bases, and 12 bases lay in between. Germline V gene data show CDR1 as MGHRA and CDR2 as YSYEKL. In DNA, the CDR3 is TGCGCCAGCAGCCAGGGAAGGGACCGCTCCTACGAGCAGTACTTC. Translation: CASSQGRDRSYEQYF.

V and J are TRBV9 and TRBJ2-3, with 11 bases that match TRBD2. CDR1 is SGDLS, CDR2 YYNGEE, per germline. The V gene end was trimmed by 4 bases and the J gene end by 6 bases; junction bases not matched to a gene: 10. The CDR3 sequence is 16 residues long. The CDR3 DNA reads TGTGCCAGCAGCTCCGTTAGCGGGGGGGCCGGGGATACGCAGTATTTT. Its translation is CASSSVSGGAGDTQYF.

This rearrangement joins TRBV5-8 to TRBJ1-4; possible D gene TRBD1, 6 bases. This CDR3 region has 14 residues. Trimming took off 3 bases at V and 6 bases at J, with 12 bases between the two ends. Per the germline V gene, CDR1 is SGHTS and CDR2 is YDEGEE. The CDR3 sequence: CASSWRGGDEKLFF. The CDR3, as DNA: TGTGCCAGCAGCTGGCGAGGGGGGGATGAAAAACTGTTTTTT.

V gene TRBV7-2 combines with J gene TRBJ1-1; no clear D gene. CDR3 size: 14 residues. The germline V gene has CDR1 SGHTA and CDR2 FQGNSA. Trimming shortened V by 1 base and J by 1 base, and 7 bases separated the two germline ends. In DNA, the CDR3 is TGTGCCAGCAGCTTAGAAGGGTCGAACACTGAAGCTTTCTTT. Protein sequence: CASSLEGSNTEAFF.

This clone was seen a few times. This chain joins TRBV25-1 and TRBJ1-2, with D perhaps matching TRBD1 (6 bases). The CDR3 spans 15 residues. Per the germline V gene, CDR1 is MGHDK and CDR2 is SYGVNS. With 2 bases removed from V and 5 bases from J, the gap between germline ends came to 15 bases. Here the CDR3 DNA reads TGTGCCAGCAGTGAAGGGACACCATTCGCATATGGCTACACCTTC. Its translation: CASSEGTPFAYGYTF.

J is TRBJ1-1 and V is TRBV5-4; D might be TRBD1 (5 bases). Between the trimmed V and J ends, which lost 1 base and 4 bases, there was a span of 14 bases. The CDR3 loop spans 15 amino acids. Germline V CDR1 and CDR2: SGHNT, YYREEE (reference sequence). The CDR3 is CASSLPTPQGTEAFF. The CDR3 DNA sequence: TGTGCCAGCAGCTTGCCCACCCCTCAGGGCACTGAAGCTTTCTTT.

The chain carries TRBV19 and TRBJ1-4; the D is unclear. CDR1 and CDR2 (germline): LNHDA, SQIVND (reference sequence). CDR3 size: 14 residues. The V and J ends lost 0 bases and 0 bases respectively, with 2 bases between them. The CDR3 sequence: CASSIDATNEKLFF. As DNA, the CDR3 is TGTGCCAGTAGTATAGATGCAACTAATGAAAAACTGTTTTTT.

This clone was observed a single time. V gene TRBV7-2 combines with J gene TRBJ2-7, with D perhaps TRBD2 (5 bases). Germline loops: CDR1 SGHTA, CDR2 FQGNSA. The CDR3 extends over 14 amino acids. The V and J ends lost 4 bases and 5 bases respectively, with 15 bases between them. The CDR3 bases are TGTGCCAGCAGCTCATGGGAGAGCGAGAACGAGCAGTACTTC. It translates to CASSSWESENEQYF.

This chain connects TRBV11-2 to TRBJ2-1; D is unresolved. This CDR3 is built from 14 residues. CDR1 is SGHAT and CDR2 is FQNNGV in the germline V gene. Trimming removed 5 bases from V and 8 bases from J, with 16 bases in between. The CDR3 sequence is CASSPPVREHEQFF. DNA for the CDR3: TGTGCCAGCAGCCCTCCAGTAAGGGAACATGAGCAGTTCTTC.